This T cell receptor beta chain was profiled in a study of T cells in Graves' hyperthyroidism and ophthalmopathy. Overall study results and limits: Blood held most thyroid clonotypes expanded above 0.001 frequency. Model-based prediction identified ophthalmopathy a median approximately 6.2 months prior to its onset.

The investigators amplified TCR beta CDR3 regions from RNA transcripts. TCR CDR3 underwent first-round RT-PCR with the HTBI primer set. TCRdb passed the multiplex PCR reads through MiXCR, listing each CDR3 protein once. The profile shows 40,000 or so distinct CDR3 sequences, less than 50% of them singletons. The patients, who ranged from 18 to 65 in age, presented with newly diagnosed hyperthyroidism lasting under 2 months. Preceding any ophthalmopathy symptoms, the blood sample dates from first hyperthyroidism diagnosis. As for this clonotype: Its antigen is unidentified.

This CDR3 is 13 amino acids long. The germline V and J ends were trimmed by 10 bases and 5 bases, with 15 bases remaining between them. Per germline, CDR1 LNHDA and CDR2 SQIVND (reference sequence). This chain joins TRBV19 and TRBJ1-3; D is unresolved. The sample consisted of blood. The clonotype originates from a woman in her fifties or sixties with Graves' hyperthyroidism that later progressed to Graves' ophthalmopathy. This CDR3 reads CATLAGVRNTIYF. CDR3 nucleotides: TGTGCCACACTAGCGGGAGTCCGAAACACCATATATTTT.